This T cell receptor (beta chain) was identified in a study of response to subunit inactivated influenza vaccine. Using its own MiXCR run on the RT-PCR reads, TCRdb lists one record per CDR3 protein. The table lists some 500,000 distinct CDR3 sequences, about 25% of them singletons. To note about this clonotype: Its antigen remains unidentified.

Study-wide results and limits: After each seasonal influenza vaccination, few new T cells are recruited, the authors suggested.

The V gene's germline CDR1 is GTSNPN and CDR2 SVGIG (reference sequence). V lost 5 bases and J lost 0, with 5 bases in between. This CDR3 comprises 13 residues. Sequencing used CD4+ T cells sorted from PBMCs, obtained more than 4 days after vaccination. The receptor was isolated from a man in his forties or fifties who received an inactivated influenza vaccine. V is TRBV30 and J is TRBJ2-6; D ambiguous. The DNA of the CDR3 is TGTGCCTGGGCAGTCTCTGGGGCCAACGTCCTGACTTTC. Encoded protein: CAWAVSGANVLTF.